This T cell receptor (beta chain) was profiled in a study of cytomegalovirus exposure and HLA in healthy donors (dated by TCRdb to 2015 to 2018). For the study in its entirety: An earlier analysis of approximately 640 of the donors reported approximately 290 Gb of sequence data and around 120 million unique TCR beta sequences from about 200 million T cells. On average, about 240,000 unique TCR beta nucleotide sequences were sequenced per donor among a few hundred genotyped donors of the cohort, with roughly a sixth of those sequences being non-productive. HLA typing covered class I and class II loci at four-digit resolution. In the later analysis, no new phenotypic data were used to find candidate immune exposures; instead, reliance was placed on TCR beta sequences and their occurrence across donors. A later analysis re-examined previously published TCR beta repertoires from just over 650 donors and added high-resolution HLA genotyping to investigate patterns of TCR occurrence. Among the roughly 400 genotyped donors, around 81% belonged to the genetic ancestry cluster associated with self-reported Caucasian donors. In addition to the first cohort of approximately 670 subjects, a separate validation cohort of approximately 130 different subjects was used. Genome-wide SNP genotypes for about three fifths of the roughly 670 donors were used in a later genetic analysis, which treated that subset as a discovery cohort. The number of typed donors differed by locus: roughly 629-640 for A, B, C, DRB1 and DQB1; 522 for DQA1; around 580 for DPA1; and about 470 for DPB1. All discovery cohort repertoires had been generated on a single sequencing platform. The study profiled the T cell repertoires of hundreds of subjects by immunosequencing and related them to cytomegalovirus serostatus. An early release that covered more than 550 HLA-typed donors contained 300 to 350 gigabases of sequencing data and tens of millions of unique TCR sequences. Several DR-DQ haplotypes were treated as single units for association and clustering because of strong linkage in the cohort. Donor age, sex, ethnicity and CMV serostatus were compiled alongside the repertoire data. To decide whether each TCR beta V gene segment behaved as functional or pseudogenic, an earlier analysis of approximately 590 of the donors relied on high-throughput TCR beta sequencing. The study aimed to test whether cataloging public T cell receptors could reveal signatures of past pathogen exposure. To predict cytomegalovirus infection status, the study combined high-throughput TCR immunosequencing, statistical association of individual TCRs with disease status, and machine learning. Paper-wide results and their limitations: The cohort was sequenced for TCR beta chains only, and without alpha or paired-chain data the features that could be detected were limited. When HLA alleles, especially DR and DQ, strongly co-occurred, attributing TCR associations to individual alleles was difficult. In a later genetic analysis, a missense DCLRE1C variant was associated with V-gene and J-gene trimming of TCR beta chains, and the association was replicated in an independent cohort. In a later genetic analysis, fewer N-insertions in productive TCRs were reported among donors in an Asian-associated ancestry cluster than the approximately 670-donor mean. Compared with equally common non-associated chains, HLA-associated TCR beta chains in a later analysis were more clonally expanded and had lower generation probabilities. The presence/absence analyses assumed that sequencing depth was roughly uniform across donors, and that assumption may not be true. Correlated functional status among segregating V segments might be attributable to linkage disequilibrium, but an unknown experimental factor could not be ruled out. A further reported finding was that TCR beta sequences accurately predicted the HLA-A and HLA-B alleles for most subjects in the first cohort. Across donors, most TCR sequences were observed very rarely, whereas some public TCRs were present in many individuals. CMV serostatus was the only immune exposure information available for the cohort. In the study, some 160 TCR beta chains were listed as associated with cytomegalovirus. According to a later analysis, parvovirus B19, influenza, CMV and Epstein-Barr virus appeared linked to several top co-occurrence clusters. Specific HLA alleles were associated with over 15,000 TCR beta sequences at a false discovery rate of 0.05 in a later analysis. In an earlier analysis of 587 of the donors, most TCR beta V segments appeared in productive rearrangements about 87% or about 30% of the time, broadly matching IMGT annotations. In both the original and validation cohorts, the classifier was reported to diagnose cytomegalovirus status with high specificity and sensitivity. Because HLA typing was unavailable for some donors at each locus, only the typed subset was used in association tests. Because counts were too low, seventeen rarely observed V segments, including chromosome 9 orphons, were excluded from the earlier analysis of a few hundred of the donors. In vitro tests confirmed that a few of the cytomegalovirus-associated TCR beta chains recognize cytomegalovirus antigens. In a later analysis, TCR association rates were found to vary across HLA loci, with the most associated TCRs seen for DRB1 alleles and the fewest for HLA-C alleles. The sequencing pipeline was judged likely to have produced a cluster of highly shared sequence variants as a technical artifact. Because the 87-base-pair reads could not distinguish some IMGT-functional V segments, including TRBV6-2 and TRBV6-3, those segments were excluded. A later analysis found that most CMV-associated TCR beta chains appeared HLA-restricted, with HLA associations seemingly driven largely by CMV exposure. According to the authors, the approach could potentially be generalized to other disease states and immunological phenotypes.

The cohort was made up of 666 healthy bone marrow donors. All cohort members were sampled while nominally healthy, although unrecorded immune exposures were likely present. The donor tested CMV seronegative, placing the donor among the approximately 360 seronegative members of the cohort. A peripheral blood sample was provided by each donor, and peripheral blood mononuclear cells were used for TCR beta sequencing. The Qiagen DNeasy Blood Extraction Kit was used to extract genomic DNA from the blood cell samples. For this clone: Its antigen target is currently unknown. Within one base of it there is no much larger clone, and no base qualities were kept.

Taken from cysteine to phenylalanine, the CDR3 has 14 residues. Left in the record is the CDR3 DNA by itself, 42 bases read in frame from the first base. CDR1 and CDR2 were assigned from the germline V gene as SGDLS and YYNGEE. Trimming costs V 4 bases and J 0 bases, and their ends lie 11 bases apart. Library preparation used the immunoSEQ multiplex PCR assay. For the multiplex PCR, a mixture combining 60 forward primers for TCR Vbeta segments and 13 reverse primers for TCR Jbeta segments was used. The CDR3 region of rearranged TCR beta genes was amplified from genomic DNA with a multiplex PCR assay. On the Illumina HiSeq System, the amplified TCR beta libraries were sequenced as 87-base-pair reads. The source study handled its data this way. In a later analysis, some 80 million unique TCR beta chains were counted across the 650 to 700 repertoires, and around 11 million of these chains were shared by at least two donors. A nearest-neighbor algorithm error-corrected the raw reads and collapsed the reads into unique sequences, merging closely related sequences to remove PCR and sequencing errors. Alignment of CDR3 sequences to IMGT reference sequences was used to assign V, D and J gene segments. For a sequence to be retained, a match of at least six nucleotides was required to both a V gene segment and a J gene segment. A rearrangement counted as productive if the CDR3 had no stop codons and remained in frame with V and J, and every other rearrangement counted as non-productive. Following IMGT convention, CDR3 was defined as the stretch from the second conserved V-encoded cysteine to the conserved J-encoded phenylalanine. Sequences without an unambiguous match to a single V gene segment were excluded from the earlier analysis of about 600 of the donors. In an earlier analysis of 500 to 750 of the donors, V segments were called functional above 56.7% productive rearrangements and were called segregating when the between-donor standard deviation exceeded 5%. To diagnose cytomegalovirus status from the catalog of TCR beta chain sequences, a statistical classification framework was built. In a later analysis, TCR nucleotide sequences were compared against IMGT/GENE-DB human TR gene sequences so that V and J genes could be assigned. Using the TCRdist pipeline, a later analysis assigned CDR3 sequences along with most-parsimonious VDJ recombination scenarios. A later analysis defined each TCR beta chain by its CDR3 amino acid sequence plus V-gene family, and excluded reads lacking a unique V-gene family. In a later analysis, 450 to 600 highly shared, low-generation-probability nucleotide sequences were removed to address suspected cross-contamination and a sequencing artifact. For each public chain, a later analysis derived a clonal expansion index from normalized ranks of inferred template counts within each repertoire. A later analysis computed generation probabilities with a VDJ recombination model fitted to out-of-frame rearrangements, and checked the results against IGoR. In a later analysis, hypergeometric tests were used to score TCR-TCR, TCR-HLA and TCR-CMV co-occurrence, with a repertoire-size bias correction applied to TCR pairs. In a later analysis, false discovery rates were estimated by permuting HLA or CMV assignments 20 times. In a later analysis, co-occurring TCRs were grouped with DBSCAN, and TCRdist sequence similarity was added when clustering was performed within HLA-allele-positive subsets. Co-occurrence clustering excluded repertoires with fewer than 30,000 or more than 120,000 public chains, plus five with anomalous nucleotide sharing. TCRdb re-hosts the immuneACCESS table, in-frame sequences only. Its copies lack some clones; in the studies checked, an unresolved V gene accounts for under half of them, and the cause for the rest is not known. That table furnishes V, J and clone size, whereas the DNA furnished D and trimming. The sample contains over 150,000 clones, 68% of them found a single time. Approximately 1.5% of the sample rests with the top ten.

The receptor was derived from a man over 45 in good health and CMV-seronegative. The sequencing sample was made of PBMCs. The rearrangement combines TRBV9 with TRBJ2-7; tentative D gene TRBD1, with 6 bases matching. The sequenced DNA is TGTGCCAGCAGCCCTACAGGGAACTCCTACGAGCAGTACTTC. This is translated as CASSPTGNSYEQYF.